Listed below are T cell receptor beta chains from one sample, sequenced in a study of T-cell memory formation after mild COVID-19. TCRdb re-derived calls from the 5' RACE reads in MiXCR, one entry per CDR3 protein. This sample yields about 160,000 distinct CDR3 sequences, of which roughly 28% are seen a single time; more than 10% belongs to the top ten. Sequenced input: PBMCs or a T cell subset sorted from them (not recorded which). These receptors were taken from an adult woman who had mild COVID-19 (a few samples of this study predate the infection). Cell type and time point are not known. Each CDR3 is given with its conserved first and last residue. The order of the fields is D gene, clone size, V gene, CDR3 protein. A D gene is named only where the DNA matches it firmly. Rows give clone size only sometimes, using once, few, many, or a class for an expanded clone.

D gene: TRBD2; clone size: few; V gene: TRBV2; CDR3 protein: CATMGLAGTSSRTGELFF
D gene: TRBD1; clone size: .; V gene: TRBV6-5; CDR3 protein: CASRPRRDRGRNTEAFF
D gene: TRBD2; clone size: .; V gene: TRBV6-6; CDR3 protein: CASSSSSGGAGTQYF
D gene: .; clone size: .; V gene: TRBV7-2; CDR3 protein: CASSSPNHGTYEQYF
D gene: .; clone size: .; V gene: TRBV12-3/TRBV12-4; CDR3 protein: CASSLTGKSSYEQYF
D gene: TRBD2; clone size: .; V gene: TRBV20-1; CDR3 protein: CSASSSGGAYGELFF
D gene: .; clone size: .; V gene: TRBV2; CDR3 protein: CASSAGPGLGEQFF
D gene: .; clone size: .; V gene: TRBV20-1; CDR3 protein: CSAWSERRSTEAFF
D gene: .; clone size: .; V gene: TRBV5-1; CDR3 protein: CASSLEGQFLAKNIQYF
D gene: .; clone size: .; V gene: TRBV9; CDR3 protein: CASSAGGPPQETQYF
D gene: .; clone size: .; V gene: TRBV12-3/TRBV12-4; CDR3 protein: CASSLGGLANTGELFF
D gene: .; clone size: .; V gene: TRBV19; CDR3 protein: CASSIRQPSNQPQHF
D gene: TRBD1; clone size: .; V gene: TRBV6-2/TRBV6-3; CDR3 protein: CASIPGTVTPDTQYF
D gene: .; clone size: few; V gene: TRBV29-1; CDR3 protein: CSVEWGHEQFF
D gene: TRBD2; clone size: few; V gene: TRBV6-2/TRBV6-3; CDR3 protein: CASRGTGTNNNEQFF
D gene: TRBD2; clone size: .; V gene: TRBV7-8; CDR3 protein: CASSQQATSGGFNEQFF
D gene: TRBD2; clone size: .; V gene: TRBV7-6; CDR3 protein: CASSSTSGFGDTQYF
D gene: TRBD1; clone size: many; V gene: TRBV5-1; CDR3 protein: CASSLLTGDYGYTF
D gene: .; clone size: .; V gene: TRBV24-1; CDR3 protein: CATSGGAGTDTQYF
D gene: TRBD2; clone size: .; V gene: TRBV5-1; CDR3 protein: CASSWGTSGAYEQYF
D gene: TRBD2; clone size: few; V gene: TRBV20-1; CDR3 protein: CSAPWAGGGTGELFF
D gene: TRBD1; clone size: .; V gene: TRBV6-5; CDR3 protein: CASSEDRGVNTEAFF
D gene: .; clone size: few; V gene: TRBV3-1; CDR3 protein: CASSQGHREVYEQYF
D gene: .; clone size: .; V gene: TRBV29-1; CDR3 protein: CSVEARLLNEQFF
D gene: .; clone size: .; V gene: TRBV24-1; CDR3 protein: CATSDSSNYGYTF
D gene: .; clone size: .; V gene: TRBV3-2; CDR3 protein: CAGRIAPKYNEQFF
D gene: .; clone size: .; V gene: TRBV18; CDR3 protein: CASSPRGSTDTQYF
D gene: TRBD2; clone size: .; V gene: TRBV7-6; CDR3 protein: CASSLWGAGGNEQYF
D gene: .; clone size: .; V gene: TRBV28; CDR3 protein: CASSLWRVNEQYF
D gene: .; clone size: .; V gene: TRBV6-2/TRBV6-3; CDR3 protein: CASSPAQGNQPQHF
D gene: .; clone size: .; V gene: TRBV7-9; CDR3 protein: CASSGILGMETQYF
D gene: .; clone size: few; V gene: TRBV24-1; CDR3 protein: CATSDSNSVGNQPQHF
D gene: .; clone size: few; V gene: TRBV4-2; CDR3 protein: CASSQGDGELFF
D gene: .; clone size: .; V gene: TRBV7-9; CDR3 protein: CASSLVQAPNYGYTF
D gene: TRBD2; clone size: .; V gene: TRBV7-9; CDR3 protein: CASSFWTSGWSRGEQFF
D gene: TRBD2; clone size: .; V gene: TRBV10-3; CDR3 protein: CAISESNSGGKNTQYF
D gene: TRBD1; clone size: .; V gene: TRBV4-3; CDR3 protein: CASIQGQGWNNEQFF
D gene: .; clone size: .; V gene: TRBV29-1; CDR3 protein: CSVEGRATEAFF
D gene: .; clone size: .; V gene: TRBV3-1; CDR3 protein: CASSHRLVNSNEQFF
D gene: .; clone size: few; V gene: TRBV7-2; CDR3 protein: CASTNLAKNIQYF
D gene: TRBD1; clone size: .; V gene: TRBV20-1; CDR3 protein: CSAGHPGQGDSEQYF
D gene: .; clone size: .; V gene: TRBV5-1; CDR3 protein: CASSLDPGVNTGELFF
D gene: .; clone size: few; V gene: TRBV20-1; CDR3 protein: CSARIPGRDSYEQYF
D gene: TRBD1; clone size: .; V gene: TRBV7-9; CDR3 protein: CASSSVPGQGAGDTQYF
D gene: .; clone size: few; V gene: TRBV5-1; CDR3 protein: CASTEGLYGYTF
D gene: .; clone size: .; V gene: TRBV12-3/TRBV12-4; CDR3 protein: CASSLTELNTEAFF
D gene: TRBD2; clone size: few; V gene: TRBV4-2; CDR3 protein: CASSQVASGGTETQYF
D gene: TRBD2; clone size: .; V gene: TRBV7-8; CDR3 protein: CASSFVLSGTSGRLDEQYF
D gene: .; clone size: few; V gene: TRBV12-3/TRBV12-4; CDR3 protein: CASSYDSSGNTIYF
D gene: .; clone size: .; V gene: TRBV6-5; CDR3 protein: CASSYGKYNEQFF
D gene: .; clone size: .; V gene: TRBV7-6; CDR3 protein: CASSNREGIETQYF
D gene: TRBD1; clone size: .; V gene: TRBV4-1; CDR3 protein: CASSQLNRGGTEAFF
D gene: TRBD2; clone size: .; V gene: TRBV20-1; CDR3 protein: CSARDSWNGRGYEQYF
D gene: .; clone size: .; V gene: TRBV24-1; CDR3 protein: CATSDLGWPQHF
D gene: TRBD1; clone size: few; V gene: TRBV7-9; CDR3 protein: CASSLGQGEANTIYF